This entry lists 27 T cell receptor beta chains sequenced from one sample in a study of OX40 agonist ivuxolimab in advanced cancers. Sequencing was performed with immunoSEQ multiplex PCR; in TCRdb, only in-frame clones are kept and a portion is missing. The repertoire holds roughly 50,000 clones, with over 70% as singletons. This specimen was CD4+ or CD8+ T cells sorted from blood, taken in a trial of the OX40 agonist ivuxolimab. The receptors derive from an adult with an advanced solid tumor such as melanoma, head and neck, liver or kidney cancer.

This chain links TRBV19 with TRBJ1-1; TRBD1 is a possible D gene (6 bases). The CDR3 is 14 residues long. CDR1 LNHDA and CDR2 SQIVND come from the germline V gene (reference sequence). Trimming pared 6 bases from V and 4 bases from J, leaving 15 bases between. This chain's CDR3 is CASRNNRVSTEAFF. The CDR3 DNA sequence: TGTGCCAGTAGGAATAACAGGGTGAGCACTGAAGCTTTCTTT.

V and J are TRBV7-2 and TRBJ1-1, with D possibly matching TRBD1 (6 bases). The CDR3 sequence is 14 residues long. V was pared by 5 bases and J by 5 bases, with 15 bases between. CDR1 is SGHTA and CDR2 is FQGNSA in the germline V gene. CDR3 loop: CASSLQGGGTEAFF. The DNA for the CDR3 is TGTGCCAGCAGCCTACAGGGAGGGGGAACTGAAGCTTTCTTT.

The chain is built from TRBV9 and TRBJ2-3; tentatively, D is TRBD2 (6 bases). Germline V gene data show CDR1 as SGDLS and CDR2 as YYNGEE. This CDR3 is built from 14 residues. V was trimmed by 2 bases and J by 3 bases, leaving 10 bases between them. CDR3 in amino acids: CASSVLGGTDTQYF. In DNA form, the CDR3 reads TGTGCCAGCAGCGTCCTAGGAGGGACAGATACGCAGTATTTT.

The chain recombines TRBV4-3 with TRBJ1-3, with TRBD1 matching 8 bases. V was clipped by 3 bases and J by 0 bases; unmatched bases: 4. Germline V CDR1 and CDR2: LGHNA, YSLEER. The CDR3 contains 16 residues. The CDR3 DNA sequence: TGCGCCAGCAGCCATCGGACAGGGCACTCTGGAAACACCATATATTTT. Protein product: CASSHRTGHSGNTIYF.

The chain combines TRBV19 with TRBJ2-1, with 9 bases matching TRBD1. Germline V gene sequence: CDR1 LNHDA, CDR2 SQIVND (reference sequence). CDR3 size: 16 residues. V was pared by 1 base and J by 3 bases, with 4 bases of the junction left unmatched. The CDR3: CASSIGGQGRYNEQFF. In DNA, the CDR3 is TGTGCCAGTAGTATAGGCGGACAGGGGCGCTACAATGAGCAGTTCTTC.

This sequence joins TRBV6-4 and TRBJ1-2; 7 nucleotides agree with TRBD1. Germline CDR1 and CDR2: MRHNA and SNTAGT. V gave up 4 bases and J gave up 3 bases; unmatched junction bases: 8. This CDR3 spans 15 amino acids. The CDR3 DNA follows: TGTGCCAGCAGTGCGTATCCCACAGGGGACTATGGCTACACCTTC. Translating gives CASSAYPTGDYGYTF.

The chain uses TRBV29-1 and TRBJ2-5; 8 bases align to TRBD1. The V gene end was trimmed by 3 bases and the J gene end by 5 bases; junction bases not matched to a gene: 14. This CDR3 comprises 16 residues. Per germline, CDR1 SQVTM and CDR2 ANQGSEA. This CDR3 reads CSVDLLGTGGWETQYF. DNA for the CDR3: TGCAGCGTTGACTTGTTGGGGACAGGCGGTTGGGAGACCCAGTACTTC.

The chain carries TRBV9 and TRBJ2-5; TRBD1 or TRBD2 may be the D gene (5 bases each). The ends were cut back, 0 bases at V and 5 bases at J, with 17 bases in the middle. The CDR3 has 16 amino acids. The germline gives CDR1 SGDLS, CDR2 YYNGEE. CDR3 nucleotide sequence: TGTGCCAGCAGCGTAGACGGTAGCGAGGGGTGGGAGACCCAGTACTTC. It is translated as CASSVDGSEGWETQYF.

J is TRBJ1-2 and V is TRBV11-2, with TRBD1 identical over 8 bases. V lost 0 bases to trimming and J lost 4 bases; unmatched junction nucleotides: 7. The CDR3 loop spans 16 amino acids. Germline CDR1 reads SGHAT; CDR2 reads FQNNGV. Written as DNA, the CDR3 is TGTGCCAGCAGCTTAGAAAGGGTACAGGGGGGCTATGGCTACACCTTC. It is translated as CASSLERVQGGYGYTF.

The chain is built from TRBV19 and TRBJ2-2; D is undetermined. V lost 5 bases to trimming and J lost 14 bases, with 18 bases between them. CDR3 size: 13 residues. Germline V gene lookup returns CDR1 LNHDA and CDR2 SQIVND (reference sequence). The CDR3 loop is CASSATNSPHLFF. The DNA of the CDR3 is TGTGCCAGTAGTGCGACCAATTCCCCTCATCTGTTTTTT.

This sequence joins TRBV4-1 and TRBJ2-3; maybe TRBD1 (5 bases). Germline V gene sequence: CDR1 MGHRA, CDR2 YSYEKL. The CDR3 has 15 residues. V lost 0 bases and J 6 bases, leaving 13 bases between the germline ends. The CDR3, as DNA: TGCGCCAGCAGCCAAGATGGCACGAAGGGGGATACGCAGTATTTT. Translating gives CASSQDGTKGDTQYF.

This clone was recorded only once. V and J are TRBV28 and TRBJ1-2; 7 nucleotides line up with TRBD1. Germline V gene data show CDR1 as MDHEN and CDR2 as SYDVKM. With 6 bases clipped from V and 0 bases from J, the junction kept 7 bases outside the gene matches. The CDR3 loop spans 15 amino acids. CDR3 sequence reads: CASRGGQLANYGYTF. CDR3 nucleotide sequence: TGTGCCAGCAGAGGGGGACAGCTTGCTAACTATGGCTACACCTTC.

This clone has only a few counts. The chain links TRBV6-5 to TRBJ1-3; the match to TRBD1 covers 7 bases. From germline, CDR1 is MNHEY and CDR2 SVGAGI. This CDR3 has 14 amino acids. V lost 6 bases and J lost 4; bases outside the gene matches: 6. This CDR3 reads CASSSEGGGNTIYF. Written as DNA, the CDR3 is TGTGCCAGCAGCTCGGAAGGGGGCGGAAACACCATATATTTT.

This chain uses TRBV28 with TRBJ2-7; D not certain. The V and J ends lost 3 bases and 0 bases respectively, with 12 bases between them. The CDR3 length is 15 residues. CDR1 is MDHEN, CDR2 SYDVKM, per germline. CDR3 amino acids: CASSFRRSYSYEQYF. The CDR3 nucleotides are TGTGCCAGCAGTTTTAGGCGGAGTTACTCCTACGAGCAGTACTTC.

The chain joins TRBV5-6 to TRBJ1-6, with D possibly matching TRBD1 (6 bases). CDR1 and CDR2 (germline): SGHDT, YYEEEE. The CDR3 is 16 residues long. V lost 3 bases, J lost 4 bases, and 14 bases lay in between. The CDR3 nucleotides read TGTGCCAGCAGCTCGGACAGACTGAATTATAATTCACCCCTCCACTTT. Its translation: CASSSDRLNYNSPLHF.

The chain joins TRBV19 to TRBJ2-7; D perhaps matches TRBD2 (6 bases). This CDR3 comprises 13 residues. Trimming shortened V by 6 bases and J by 3 bases, and 12 bases separated the two germline ends. From germline, CDR1 is LNHDA and CDR2 SQIVND (reference sequence). This chain's CDR3 is CASSPAGYYEQYF. The CDR3, as DNA: TGTGCCAGTAGCCCAGCGGGCTACTACGAGCAGTACTTC.

This chain links TRBV4-1 with TRBJ1-3; unclear D gene. Deletions cut 4 bases from V and 3 bases from J, with 13 bases between. This CDR3 has 15 amino acids. CDR1 and CDR2 (germline): MGHRA, YSYEKL. CDR3 sequence (DNA): TGCGCCAGCAGCCTCGGACTGACGGATGGAAACACCATATATTTT. Translating gives CASSLGLTDGNTIYF.

The gene calls are TRBV5-4 and TRBJ2-1; tentatively, D is TRBD1 (5 bases). In germline, CDR1 is SGHNT, CDR2 YYREEE (reference sequence). The V end lost 0 bases, the J end lost 9 bases, and 13 bases lay between the germline ends. The CDR3 totals 14 residues. For the CDR3, the DNA is TGTGCCAGCAGCTTGGTTGGCAGGGTGAGTGAGCAGTTCTTC. Protein: CASSLVGRVSEQFF.

The V gene is TRBV4-1, the J gene TRBJ2-7, with D perhaps matching TRBD2 (6 bases). V was pared by 3 bases and J by 5 bases, with 20 bases between. The germline V gene encodes CDR1 MGHRA and CDR2 YSYEKL. This CDR3 has 16 residues. CDR3 in amino acids: CASSHRGAGNIHEQYF. CDR3 sequence (DNA): TGCGCCAGCAGCCATAGAGGGGCGGGGAACATCCACGAGCAGTACTTC.

The chain carries TRBV5-6 and TRBJ1-2, with TRBD1 as a possible D gene (6 bases). The CDR3 is made up of 14 amino acids. Between the trimmed V and J ends, which lost 0 bases and 1 base, there was a span of 7 bases. CDR1 SGHDT and CDR2 YYEEEE come from the germline V gene. Written as DNA, the CDR3 is TGTGCCAGCAGCTTGGGACAGGATAACTATGGCTACACCTTC. This translates into CASSLGQDNYGYTF.

The chain combines TRBV19 with TRBJ2-1; the D gene is possibly TRBD2 (5 bases). CDR1 and CDR2 from the germline V gene are LNHDA and SQIVND (reference sequence). Trimming removed 10 bases at V and 0 bases at J, with 16 bases between. This CDR3 is built from 15 residues. CDR3 residues: CATRRSASSYNEQFF. For the CDR3, the DNA is TGTGCCACCAGGAGGAGCGCAAGCTCCTACAATGAGCAGTTCTTC.

The chain links TRBV5-1 to TRBJ1-1; no firm D call. V lost 2 bases and J 0 bases, leaving 5 bases between the germline ends. Per germline, CDR1 SGHRS and CDR2 YFSETQ. The CDR3 is made up of 13 amino acids. CDR3: CASSFYLNTEAFF. CDR3 nucleotide sequence: TGCGCCAGCAGCTTCTATCTGAACACTGAAGCTTTCTTT.

This clone was detected only once. The chain carries TRBV6-5 and TRBJ1-2; no definite D call. The CDR3 sequence is 15 residues long. V was cut by 6 bases and J by 4 bases, with 18 bases left in between. CDR1 and CDR2 (germline): MNHEY, SVGAGI. Here the CDR3 reads CASRLYSPAAYGYTF. The CDR3, as DNA: TGTGCCAGCAGGCTTTACAGTCCAGCCGCCTATGGCTACACCTTC.

This clone was seen a few times. This chain connects TRBV5-1 to TRBJ2-7, with D perhaps matching TRBD1 (6 bases). CDR1 and CDR2 from the germline V gene are SGHRS and YFSETQ. Trimming shortened V by 1 base and J by 7 bases, and 15 bases separated the two germline ends. This CDR3 has 14 residues. The CDR3 loop is CASSLQGSTGEQYF. The CDR3 DNA reads TGCGCCAGCAGCTTGCAGGGGTCTACTGGGGAGCAGTACTTC.

The J gene is TRBJ2-1, the V gene TRBV11-1; D tentatively fits TRBD1 or TRBD2 (5 bases each). The CDR3 runs to 14 residues. CDR1 is SGHAT and CDR2 is FQDESV in the germline V gene (reference sequence). Trimming stripped 0 bases from V and 10 bases from J, with 13 bases between. The CDR3 DNA sequence: TGTGCCAGCAGCTTAGCGCGAGGGGTGGGCGAGCAGTTCTTC. Its protein is CASSLARGVGEQFF.

In its sample, this clone was seen once. J is TRBJ2-5 and V is TRBV7-2; D call uncertain. The V end lost 3 bases, the J end lost 4 bases, and 12 bases lay between the germline ends. Germline values: CDR1 SGHTA, CDR2 FQGNSA. The CDR3 totals 14 residues. CDR3 amino acids: CASSFDLRSETQYF. The CDR3 bases are TGTGCCAGCAGCTTCGACTTGAGGTCAGAGACCCAGTACTTC.

This rearrangement joins TRBV7-2 to TRBJ2-4; D assignment may be TRBD1 or TRBD2 (5 bases each). V lost 5 bases, J lost 1 base, and 15 bases lay in between. This CDR3 comprises 16 residues. The germline gives CDR1 SGHTA, CDR2 FQGNSA. The CDR3 sequence is CASSPRDRPAKNIQYF. The CDR3 nucleotides are TGTGCCAGCAGCCCTCGGGACCGACCCGCCAAAAACATTCAGTACTTC. The whole variable domain, filled in from reference TRBV7-2 and TRBJ2-4, reads GAGVSQSPSNKVTEKGKDVELRCDPISGHTALYWYRQSLGQGLEFLIYFQGNSAPDKSGLPSDRFSAERTGGSVSTLTIQRTQQEDSAVYLCASSPRDRPAKNIQYFGAGTRLSVL.